A single TCR beta chain is shown here with its context. Its antigen is currently unknown. The data were obtained in a study of regulatory T cells in long-lasting Graves disease. Overall study results and limits: TCR diversity was lower in persistent Graves' patients (versus newly diagnosed ones).

With iRepertoire HTBI primers and Arm-PCR of CDR3 regions, TCR beta libraries were built. TCRdb fed the multiplex PCR reads into MiXCR, producing one record per CDR3 protein. Found here are around 400,000 distinct CDR3 sequences, around 24% of them singletons; the top ten hold approximately 28%. There are 16 residues in the CDR3. Losses at the gene ends were 2 bases for V and 1 base for J; bases not matched to a gene: 4. Germline V lookup: CDR1 MNHEY, CDR2 SVGAGI. Time point indicated: persistent/refractory GD, antithyroid drugs over 5 years with positive TRAb. Following extraction of RNA from PBMCs, that RNA was used to make the TCR library. An endocrinology department in Xi'an, China, supplied the patients.

This TCR derives from a female donor with Graves disease. The input for sequencing was peripheral blood mononuclear cells (PBMCs), taken when the disease was refractory, from a patient treated with antithyroid drugs. J is TRBJ2-7 and V is TRBV6-5, with 11 bases that match TRBD2. DNA of the CDR3: TGTGCCAGCAGTTACCGGGGACTAGCGGCATCCTACGAGCAGTACTTC. Translation: CASSYRGLAASYEQYF.